This T cell receptor (beta chain) derives from a study of identical twins. TCRdb independently ran MiXCR on the 5' RACE reads; one entry per CDR3 protein. In the table there are hundreds of thousands of distinct CDR3 sequences, 8.6% of which are singletons. Findings and caveats of the study: Reduced insertions were recorded for abundant cord blood beta clonotypes, with no such pattern in memory repertoires.

This clonotype was found a few times. Its target is unknown. There are 14 residues in the CDR3. V was trimmed by 6 bases and J by 2 bases, leaving 11 bases between them. This sample was shared with a second study, whose subject was yellow fever vaccine responses in identical twins.

The sequence was obtained from a woman in her late teens or twenties in good health. Input material: PBMCs. The V call is TRBV12-3 or TRBV12-4, the J call TRBJ1-3; D unresolved. The CDR3 sequence: CASSSKAAGNTIYF. In DNA, the CDR3 is TGTGCCAGCAGCAGCAAGGCGGCTGGAAACACCATATATTTT.